Below, 21 T cell receptor beta chains from the same sample are listed, as sequenced in a study of T cells in tuberculosis. Here immunoSEQ multiplex PCR was the method, and the copy in TCRdb shows in-frame clones only, minus some. The sample includes about 49,000 clones, about 96% seen only once; the top ten take 1.4%. Time point here: new active TB diagnosis, blood taken before or within 7 days of starting treatment. The sequencing used PBMCs, collected at tuberculosis diagnosis. The source of these receptors is an adult with tuberculosis.

The chain uses TRBV7-8 and TRBJ2-3, with D hard to call. Trimming pared 0 bases from V and 2 bases from J, leaving 15 bases between. Per germline, CDR1 SGHVS and CDR2 FQNEAQ. The CDR3 has 17 residues. In DNA, the CDR3 is TGTGCCAGCAGCTTAGCTGTCGTAACAATCTCCACAGATACGCAGTATTTT. This sequence encodes CASSLAVVTISTDTQYF.

CDR3: CASSSRQATGGYTF. The DNA for the CDR3 is TGTGCCAGCAGCTCCAGACAGGCCACGGGGGGCTACACCTTC. The V gene is TRBV11-2, the J gene TRBJ1-2; a possible D gene is TRBD1 (6 bases). V was cut by 4 bases and J by 8 bases, with 17 bases left in between. The CDR3 consists of 14 residues. Germline V gene lookup returns CDR1 SGHAT and CDR2 FQNNGV.

The gene calls are TRBV6-1 and TRBJ2-6; a possible D gene is TRBD2 (5 bases). The germline V gene has CDR1 MNHNS and CDR2 SASEGT. V was shortened by 2 bases and J by 2 bases, with 10 bases between the two germline ends. The CDR3 consists of 16 residues. The chain's CDR3 is CASSEFIGAGANVLTF. The CDR3 nucleotides read TGTGCCAGCAGTGAATTTATCGGGGCTGGGGCCAACGTCCTGACTTTC.

The V gene is TRBV28, the J gene TRBJ2-6; D remains ambiguous. The germline V gene encodes CDR1 MDHEN and CDR2 SYDVKM. This CDR3 comprises 14 residues. V gave up 4 bases and J gave up 6 bases, with 10 bases separating them. The CDR3 sequence is CASSSGSEANVLTF. CDR3 DNA sequence: TGTGCCAGCAGTTCAGGATCCGAGGCCAACGTCCTGACTTTC.

The chain carries TRBV28 and TRBJ2-5; D may be TRBD2 (7 bases). In germline, CDR1 is MDHEN, CDR2 SYDVKM. This CDR3 region has 14 residues. Deletions cut 3 bases from V and 3 bases from J, with 11 bases between. CDR3 residues: CASSLGGQEETQYF. In DNA form, the CDR3 reads TGTGCCAGCAGTTTGGGGGGGCAGGAAGAGACCCAGTACTTC.

The V and J genes are TRBV9 and TRBJ1-1; possible D gene TRBD1, 6 bases. CDR3 length: 15 amino acids. V lost 0 bases to trimming and J lost 3 bases, with 12 bases between them. CDR1 is SGDLS, CDR2 YYNGEE, per germline. This chain's CDR3 is CASSVGSGVDTEAFF. For the CDR3, the DNA is TGTGCCAGCAGCGTAGGATCAGGGGTGGACACTGAAGCTTTCTTT.

This chain joins TRBV9 and TRBJ1-2; 7 bases match TRBD1. The germline V gene has CDR1 SGDLS and CDR2 YYNGEE. With 1 base clipped from V and 1 base from J, the junction kept 7 bases outside the gene matches. This CDR3 contains 16 residues. The CDR3 sequence: CASSVFDRVGNYGYTF. DNA of the CDR3: TGTGCCAGCAGCGTATTTGACAGGGTGGGTAACTATGGCTACACCTTC.

The chain employs TRBV28 and TRBJ2-7; TRBD2 aligns across 7 bases. V was clipped by 8 bases and J by 2 bases; unmatched bases: 9. Germline CDR1 MDHEN, CDR2 SYDVKM. The CDR3 sequence is 14 residues long. The CDR3 DNA reads as TGTGCCAGCGCGGAGGGCGGGAGTACCTACGAGCAGTACTTC. This translates into CASAEGGSTYEQYF.

This chain joins TRBV5-5 and TRBJ2-3; 12 bases map to TRBD2. CDR1 SGHKS and CDR2 YYEKEE come from the germline V gene (reference sequence). V shed 4 bases, J shed 4 bases, and the junction held 4 bases outside the gene matches. The CDR3 runs to 15 residues. This chain's CDR3 is CASSRTSGMADTQYF. CDR3 DNA: TGTGCCAGCAGCAGGACTAGCGGGATGGCAGATACGCAGTATTTT.

The chain recombines TRBV5-6 with TRBJ2-2; 11 bases align to TRBD2. The ends lost 2 bases at V and 4 bases at J; junction bases unmatched: 4. Germline V gene sequence: CDR1 SGHDT, CDR2 YYEEEE. This CDR3 is built from 16 residues. In DNA form, the CDR3 reads TGTGCCAGCAGCTTTGGGACTAGCGGACGCACCGGGGAGCTGTTTTTT. Amino acid sequence: CASSFGTSGRTGELFF.

CDR3 bases: TGCAGCGCCGAAGGGGGCAGGACTGAAGCTTTCTTT. Translated: CSAEGGRTEAFF. The V gene is TRBV29-1, the J gene TRBJ1-1; 7 positions agree with TRBD1. Germline V gene sequence: CDR1 SQVTM, CDR2 ANQGSEA. J gave up 5 bases and V 7 bases, and 7 bases lay outside the gene matches. The CDR3 totals 12 residues. The full variable domain, rest sourced from reference TRBV29-1 and TRBJ1-1, is SAVISQKPSRDICQRGTSLTIQCQVDSQVTMMFWYRQQPGQSLTLIATANQGSEATYESGFVIDKFPISRPNLTFSTLTVSNMSPEDSSIYLCSAEGGRTEAFFGQGTRLTVV.

The rearrangement links TRBV28 to TRBJ1-1; D remains ambiguous. Germline values: CDR1 MDHEN, CDR2 SYDVKM. Trimming took off 8 bases at V and 6 bases at J, with 22 bases between the two ends. The CDR3 is 15 residues long. The CDR3 here is CASVPGLPSWAEAFF. The CDR3 DNA follows: TGTGCCAGCGTACCAGGACTTCCTTCATGGGCTGAAGCTTTCTTT.

V and J are TRBV27 and TRBJ1-1; no firm D call. V was shortened by 8 bases and J by 7 bases, with 5 bases between the two germline ends. Germline assignment: CDR1 MNHEY and CDR2 SMNVEV (reference sequence). The CDR3 consists of 9 residues. The CDR3 bases are TGTGCCAGCCGCGTTGAAGCTTTCTTT. Amino acids: CASRVEAFF.

This chain connects TRBV30 to TRBJ1-3, with no clear D. CDR1 is GTSNPN, CDR2 SVGIG, per germline (reference sequence). Trimming cost V 4 bases and J 0 bases, with 7 bases left between them. There are 13 residues in the CDR3. DNA of the CDR3: TGTGCCTGGAAACAGAGCTCTGGAAACACCATATATTTT. The encoded protein is CAWKQSSGNTIYF.

The J gene is TRBJ2-2, the V gene TRBV5-1; D is uncertain. Per the germline V gene, CDR1 is SGHRS and CDR2 is YFSETQ. The V and J ends lost 4 bases and 7 bases respectively, with 11 bases between them. CDR3 size: 13 residues. The CDR3 protein is CASSTERVGELFF. In DNA, the CDR3 is TGCGCCAGCAGCACAGAACGTGTCGGGGAGCTGTTTTTT.

The chain links TRBV7-2 to TRBJ2-2; D is uncertain. The CDR3 has 14 amino acids. Germline values: CDR1 SGHTA, CDR2 FQGNSA. Trimming left V 0 bases short and J 6 bases short, with 8 bases between. The CDR3: CASSLANLPGELFF. In nucleotides, the CDR3 is TGTGCCAGCAGCTTAGCAAACTTGCCCGGGGAGCTGTTTTTT.

This chain connects TRBV2 to TRBJ2-1; D call uncertain. The CDR3 runs to 16 residues. CDR1 and CDR2 from the germline V gene are SNHLY and FYNNEI. The V gene lost 2 bases and the J gene lost 0 bases, with 11 bases spanning the gap. Here the CDR3 reads CASSEYGRSSYNEQFF. Here the CDR3 DNA reads TGTGCCAGCAGTGAATACGGTCGAAGCTCCTACAATGAGCAGTTCTTC. Full variable domain (rest looked up from reference TRBV2 and TRBJ2-1): EPEVTQTPSHQVTQMGQEVILRCVPISNHLYFYWYRQILGQKVEFLVSFYNNEISEKSEIFDDQFSVERPDGSNFTLKIRSTKLEDSAMYFCASSEYGRSSYNEQFFGPGTRLTVL.

This clone was seen once. The chain recombines TRBV29-1 with TRBJ2-2, with 14 bases aligning to TRBD2. Per germline, CDR1 SQVTM and CDR2 ANQGSEA. The junction had 3 bases not matched to a gene; V was cut back by 5 bases and J by 1 base. The CDR3 is 16 amino acids. DNA of the CDR3: TGCAGCGTTTCCGGGACTAGCGGGGGGAACACCGGGGAGCTGTTTTTT. It encodes CSVSGTSGGNTGELFF.

The chain employs TRBV7-2 and TRBJ2-7; 7 bases fit TRBD1. The CDR3 contains 13 residues. Germline-derived CDR1 and CDR2 are SGHTA and FQGNSA. The J segment lost 3 bases and the V segment lost 4 bases, leaving 3 bases of the junction unmatched. The CDR3 DNA reads as TGTGCCAGCAGCTACGGGACAGACTACGAGCAGTACTTC. Translation: CASSYGTDYEQYF.

In its sample, this clone was seen once. J is TRBJ2-3 and V is TRBV11-2; TRBD2 agrees at 7 bases. This CDR3 spans 13 amino acids. Per the germline V gene, CDR1 is SGHAT and CDR2 is FQNNGV. The ends lost 6 bases at V and 7 bases at J; junction bases unmatched: 7. For the CDR3, the DNA is TGTGCCAGCAGACTATTCGGGGGGAATACGCAGTATTTT. Protein: CASRLFGGNTQYF.

The chain links TRBV7-8 to TRBJ2-1; TRBD2 matches at 12 bases. V dropped 4 bases and J dropped 13; count of bases not matched to a gene: 8. This CDR3 is 14 amino acids long. Germline V gene data show CDR1 as SGHVS and CDR2 as FQNEAQ. The DNA of the CDR3 is TGTGCCAGCAGCTACGAGACTAGCGGGAGTTTTCAGTTCTTC. Translated: CASSYETSGSFQFF.